These T cell receptor beta chains were read from a single sample in a study of cytomegalovirus exposure and HLA in healthy donors. Libraries were prepared by immunoSEQ multiplex PCR; TCRdb keeps only in-frame clonotypes and omits some of them. The sample holds fewer than 200,000 clones; roughly 74% are singletons and the top ten take about 3%. Input material: PBMCs. Every receptor here comes from a female donor in good health and CMV-seronegative. CDR3s include the opening cysteine and the closing phenylalanine or tryptophan. D genes are given only for firm matches. Clone size appears in some rows only: once, few, many, or a class for an expanded clone.

DNA: TGCGCCAGCAGCCCCGGGACTAGCGACCAAGAGACCCAGTACTTC
CDR3: CASSPGTSDQETQYF
J: TRBJ2-5
D: TRBD2
size: NA
V: TRBV5-1

DNA: TGTGCCAGCAGCCCGAGGGGGAGTACGCAGTATTTT
CDR3: CASSPRGSTQYF
J: TRBJ2-3
D: NA
size: once
V: TRBV7-9

DNA: TGTGCCAGCAGCTTAGTCCGGGGGGGCTCGGACACCGGGGAGCTGTTTTTT
CDR3: CASSLVRGGSDTGELFF
J: TRBJ2-2
D: TRBD2
size: once
V: TRBV11-2

DNA: TGTGCCAGCACCCCCAGCGCCAGCCTCAGATCTGGGGCCAACGTCCTGACTTTC
CDR3: CASTPSASLRSGANVLTF
J: TRBJ2-6
D: NA
size: NA
V: TRBV21-1

DNA: TGTGCCAGCAGCCAAGATCCAGCGGGAAAGGGTGAGCAGTTCTTC
CDR3: CASSQDPAGKGEQFF
J: TRBJ2-1
D: TRBD2
size: few
V: TRBV14

DNA: TGCGCCAGCAGCCAAGGTTCCGCGGATTATGAGCAGTTCTTC
CDR3: CASSQGSADYEQFF
J: TRBJ2-1
D: NA
size: few
V: TRBV4-1

DNA: TGTGCCAGCAGCTTATTCACAGGGATGGATGAGCAGTTCTTC
CDR3: CASSLFTGMDEQFF
J: TRBJ2-1
D: NA
size: NA
V: TRBV7-9

DNA: TGCGCCAGCAGCTGGGCCGGGACTAGTGACGGCGAGCAGTACTTC
CDR3: CASSWAGTSDGEQYF
J: TRBJ2-7
D: TRBD2
size: NA
V: TRBV5-1

DNA: TGTGCCAGTAGTATAGATCTCCCGGGGGGTAGCAATCAGCCCCAGCATTTT
CDR3: CASSIDLPGGSNQPQHF
J: TRBJ1-5
D: NA
size: NA
V: TRBV19

DNA: TGTGCTAGTGGTTTCGGACAGGGATGGATTCAGTACTTC
CDR3: CASGFGQGWIQYF
J: TRBJ2-4
D: TRBD1
size: NA
V: TRBV12-5

DNA: TGTGCCAGCAGTCCGTCTTCGGGCTACAATGAGCAGTTCTTC
CDR3: CASSPSSGYNEQFF
J: TRBJ2-1
D: NA
size: NA
V: TRBV7-3

DNA: TGTGCCACCGCCGAGCGGGGCAGCTCCTACGAGCAGTACTTC
CDR3: CATAERGSSYEQYF
J: TRBJ2-7
D: TRBD2
size: few
V: TRBV25-1

DNA: TGTGCCAGCAGCACGTGGTTGGGAGAGGAGACCCAGTACTTC
CDR3: CASSTWLGEETQYF
J: TRBJ2-5
D: NA
size: few
V: TRBV5-8

DNA: TGTGCCAGCTCGAGGCCAGATGATGGAGAACCCCAGCATTTT
CDR3: CASSRPDDGEPQHF
J: TRBJ1-5
D: NA
size: NA
V: TRBV7-8

DNA: TGTGCCAGCAGCCCCGGGACAGGGCTGTTCTTC
CDR3: CASSPGTGLFF
J: TRBJ2-1
D: TRBD1
size: NA
V: TRBV7-9

DNA: TGCGCCAGCAGCTCGGGACTAGCGGGAGCAGGGTCCTACAATGAGCAGTTCTTC
CDR3: CASSSGLAGAGSYNEQFF
J: TRBJ2-1
D: TRBD2
size: NA
V: TRBV5-1

DNA: TGTGCCAGCAGTTTACTGGCGGGAGGTCGGGACAATGAGCAGTTCTTC
CDR3: CASSLLAGGRDNEQFF
J: TRBJ2-1
D: TRBD2
size: NA
V: TRBV28

DNA: TGCAGCGTTACCTTCCCAGGGGCAGGCGAGACCCAGTACTTC
CDR3: CSVTFPGAGETQYF
J: TRBJ2-5
D: NA
size: NA
V: TRBV29-1

DNA: TGTGCCAGCAGCTTCGCGGGATTGGGCGCAGATACGCAGTATTTT
CDR3: CASSFAGLGADTQYF
J: TRBJ2-3
D: NA
size: NA
V: TRBV11-2

DNA: TGTGCCAGCAGTTCCGGGACAGGGCCGCATCGGCCCCAGCATTTT
CDR3: CASSSGTGPHRPQHF
J: TRBJ1-5
D: TRBD1
size: once
V: TRBV28

DNA: TGTGCCAGCAGCGTAGGTGGCCCCACCTACGAGCAGTACTTC
CDR3: CASSVGGPTYEQYF
J: TRBJ2-7
D: NA
size: few
V: TRBV9

DNA: TGTGCCAGTACCGACAGGGGGAACGGAAACACCATATATTTT
CDR3: CASTDRGNGNTIYF
J: TRBJ1-3
D: TRBD1
size: NA
V: TRBV19

DNA: TGCGCCAGCAGCTCCTCCCTCTCCTACGAGCAGTACTTC
CDR3: CASSSSLSYEQYF
J: TRBJ2-7
D: NA
size: NA
V: TRBV5-1

DNA: TGTGCCACCAGCAGAGCCGGGGGGGGCTACGAGCAGTACTTC
CDR3: CATSRAGGGYEQYF
J: TRBJ2-7
D: TRBD2
size: NA
V: TRBV15

DNA: TGTGCTAGTACCCAGGGGGTAGATGAGCAGTTCTTC
CDR3: CASTQGVDEQFF
J: TRBJ2-1
D: TRBD1
size: NA
V: TRBV12-5

DNA: TGTGCCAGCAGGAGCGGGGGGGGCACAGATACGCAGTATTTT
CDR3: CASRSGGGTDTQYF
J: TRBJ2-3
D: TRBD2
size: NA
V: TRBV6-5

DNA: TGTGCCAGCAGTGACCTACGGACAGGGGGCCTTGGCAATCAGCCCCAGCATTTT
CDR3: CASSDLRTGGLGNQPQHF
J: TRBJ1-5
D: TRBD1
size: NA
V: TRBV2

DNA: TGTGCCAGCAGCCATCTTTCTTGGGGGGGCGGAGGCACCGGGGAGCTGTTTTTT
CDR3: CASSHLSWGGGGTGELFF
J: TRBJ2-2
D: NA
size: NA
V: TRBV7-8

DNA: TGTGCCAGCAGCCCGGGGGACGGGGTCTCTGGGGCCAACGTCCTGACTTTC
CDR3: CASSPGDGVSGANVLTF
J: TRBJ2-6
D: NA
size: NA
V: TRBV11-1

DNA: TGTGCCAGCAGTCCTGGAACAGGAGATGCACCCAAAAACATTCAGTACTTC
CDR3: CASSPGTGDAPKNIQYF
J: TRBJ2-4
D: NA
size: once
V: TRBV27

DNA: TGTGCCAGCAGTTTATTGGTTGGCTCCTATGGCTACACCTTC
CDR3: CASSLLVGSYGYTF
J: TRBJ1-2
D: NA
size: few
V: TRBV28

DNA: TGTGCCAGCAGTTTAGAGAATTCCTACAATGAGCAGTTCTTC
CDR3: CASSLENSYNEQFF
J: TRBJ2-1
D: NA
size: few
V: TRBV28

DNA: TGTGCCACCAGCAGACCGGGAGTGGATTACGAGCAGTACTTC
CDR3: CATSRPGVDYEQYF
J: TRBJ2-7
D: NA
size: NA
V: TRBV15

DNA: TGCGCCAGCAGCTTGGAGGGGGCCCAGCTGGGCGAGCAGTACTTC
CDR3: CASSLEGAQLGEQYF
J: TRBJ2-7
D: TRBD1
size: NA
V: TRBV5-1

DNA: TGTGCCAGCAGCCCGTTCGGACTATTTCGTAGCGGGAAATACCAAGAGACCCAGTACTTC
CDR3: CASSPFGLFRSGKYQETQYF
J: TRBJ2-5
D: TRBD2
size: NA
V: TRBV28

DNA: TGTGCCAGCAGCCCCTGGCGGGGATTGAACACTGAAGCTTTCTTT
CDR3: CASSPWRGLNTEAFF
J: TRBJ1-1
D: NA
size: few
V: TRBV6-1

DNA: TGTGCCAGCAGTTACTCTCGCGGGGGGCAGTATTTT
CDR3: CASSYSRGGQYF
J: TRBJ2-3
D: TRBD2
size: NA
V: TRBV6-5

DNA: TGTGCCTGGAGTGATAGCGGATCCTACGAGCAGTACTTC
CDR3: CAWSDSGSYEQYF
J: TRBJ2-7
D: NA
size: NA
V: TRBV30

DNA: TGCGCCAGCAGCTTGCGGGTGGACCAAGAGACCCAGTACTTC
CDR3: CASSLRVDQETQYF
J: TRBJ2-5
D: NA
size: NA
V: TRBV5-1

DNA: TGTGCCAGCAGCCCCCCGGGGGGGGAGCTGTTTTTT
CDR3: CASSPPGGELFF
J: TRBJ2-2
D: NA
size: NA
V: TRBV7-6

DNA: TGTGCCACCACGCGCTTAATTAATGAAAAACTGTTTTTT
CDR3: CATTRLINEKLFF
J: TRBJ1-4
D: NA
size: few
V: TRBV10-3

DNA: TGTGCCAGCAGCTTGGCCACTAGCGGGAGGACGCAGTACTTC
CDR3: CASSLATSGRTQYF
J: TRBJ2-7
D: TRBD2
size: NA
V: TRBV5-4

DNA: TGTGCCAGTACCTCCACAAGCGGCTTTGTTTCACCCCTCCACTTT
CDR3: CASTSTSGFVSPLHF
J: TRBJ1-6
D: NA
size: NA
V: TRBV19

DNA: TGTGCCAGCAGTAGGGTTAGGGGCACCGGGGAGCTGTTTTTT
CDR3: CASSRVRGTGELFF
J: TRBJ2-2
D: NA
size: NA
V: TRBV2

DNA: TGTGCCAGCAGCTCCCTTTCGACAGATACGCAGTATTTT
CDR3: CASSSLSTDTQYF
J: TRBJ2-3
D: NA
size: NA
V: TRBV11-2

DNA: TGTGCCAGCAGTTCGTCGGGGGGCTTTGGCTACACCTTC
CDR3: CASSSSGGFGYTF
J: TRBJ1-2
D: NA
size: NA
V: TRBV6-6

DNA: TGTGCCAGCAGCCCTCCAGCGGGGGGGAGATCCAATGAGCAGTTCTTC
CDR3: CASSPPAGGRSNEQFF
J: TRBJ2-1
D: TRBD2
size: once
V: TRBV9

DNA: TGTGCCAGCAGCGGCAGGGTTGGATACGAGCAGTACTTC
CDR3: CASSGRVGYEQYF
J: TRBJ2-7
D: NA
size: NA
V: TRBV7-8

DNA: TGTGCCAGCGGTCCGTTTCCTACTGAGCAGTTCTTC
CDR3: CASGPFPTEQFF
J: TRBJ2-1
D: NA
size: many
V: TRBV14

DNA: TGTGCCAGCAGTCTCGCCGACAGGGTGGGGGAAGCTTTCTTT
CDR3: CASSLADRVGEAFF
J: TRBJ1-1
D: TRBD1
size: once
V: TRBV27

DNA: TGTGCCAGCAGTATAGTAGCGGGTGGAGATACGCAGTATTTT
CDR3: CASSIVAGGDTQYF
J: TRBJ2-3
D: TRBD2
size: few
V: TRBV7-6

DNA: TGTGCCAGCAGCCCCAATAGCAATCAGCCCCAGCATTTT
CDR3: CASSPNSNQPQHF
J: TRBJ1-5
D: NA
size: NA
V: TRBV28